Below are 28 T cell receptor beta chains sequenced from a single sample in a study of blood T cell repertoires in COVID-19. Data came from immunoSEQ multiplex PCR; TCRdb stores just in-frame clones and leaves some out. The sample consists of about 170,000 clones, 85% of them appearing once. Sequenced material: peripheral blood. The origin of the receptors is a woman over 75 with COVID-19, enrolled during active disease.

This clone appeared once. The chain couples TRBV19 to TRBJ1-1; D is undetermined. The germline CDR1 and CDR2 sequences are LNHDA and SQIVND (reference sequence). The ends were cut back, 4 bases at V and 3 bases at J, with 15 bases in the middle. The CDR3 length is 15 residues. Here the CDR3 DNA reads TGTGCCAGTAGTAATAGGGCGGGAAGAGACACTGAAGCTTTCTTT. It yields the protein CASSNRAGRDTEAFF.

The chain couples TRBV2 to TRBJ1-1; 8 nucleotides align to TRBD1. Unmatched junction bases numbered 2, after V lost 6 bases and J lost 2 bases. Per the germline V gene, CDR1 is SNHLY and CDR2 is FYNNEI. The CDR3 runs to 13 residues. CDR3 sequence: CASRTGANTEAFF. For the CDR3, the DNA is TGTGCCAGCAGGACAGGGGCCAACACTGAAGCTTTCTTT.

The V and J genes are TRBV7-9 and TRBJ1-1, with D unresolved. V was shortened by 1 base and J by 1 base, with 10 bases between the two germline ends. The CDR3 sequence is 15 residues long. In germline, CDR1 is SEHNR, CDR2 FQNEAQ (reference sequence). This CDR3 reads CASSLGGAKNTEAFF. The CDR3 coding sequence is TGTGCCAGCAGCTTAGGGGGAGCCAAGAACACTGAAGCTTTCTTT.

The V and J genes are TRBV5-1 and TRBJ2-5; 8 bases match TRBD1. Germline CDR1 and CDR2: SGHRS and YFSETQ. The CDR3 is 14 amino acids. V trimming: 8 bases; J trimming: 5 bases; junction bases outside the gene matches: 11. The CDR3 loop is CASRRQGAGETQYF. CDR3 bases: TGCGCCAGTCGAAGGCAGGGGGCTGGGGAGACCCAGTACTTC.

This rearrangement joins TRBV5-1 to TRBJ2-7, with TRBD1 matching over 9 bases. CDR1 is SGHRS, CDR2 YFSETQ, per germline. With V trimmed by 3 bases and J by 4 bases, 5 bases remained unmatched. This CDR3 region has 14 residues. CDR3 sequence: CASSSGQGGYEQYF. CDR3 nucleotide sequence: TGCGCCAGCAGCTCGGGACAGGGCGGTTACGAGCAGTACTTC. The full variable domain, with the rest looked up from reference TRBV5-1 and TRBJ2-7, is KAGVTQTPRYLIKTRGQQVTLSCSPISGHRSVSWYQQTPGQGLQFLFEYFSETQRNKGNFPGRFSGRQFSNSRSEMNVSTLELGDSALYLCASSSGQGGYEQYFGPGTRLTVT.

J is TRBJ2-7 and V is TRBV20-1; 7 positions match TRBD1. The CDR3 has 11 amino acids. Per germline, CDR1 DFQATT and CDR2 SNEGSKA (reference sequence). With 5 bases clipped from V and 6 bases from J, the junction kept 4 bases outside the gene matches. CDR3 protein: CSALDRAEQYF. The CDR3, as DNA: TGCAGTGCTCTCGACAGGGCCGAGCAGTACTTC.

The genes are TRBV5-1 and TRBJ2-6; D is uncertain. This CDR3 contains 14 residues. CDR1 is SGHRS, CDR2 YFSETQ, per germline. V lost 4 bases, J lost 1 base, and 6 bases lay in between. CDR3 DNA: TGCGCCAGCAGCCAACGGTCTGGGGCCAACGTCCTGACTTTC. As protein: CASSQRSGANVLTF.

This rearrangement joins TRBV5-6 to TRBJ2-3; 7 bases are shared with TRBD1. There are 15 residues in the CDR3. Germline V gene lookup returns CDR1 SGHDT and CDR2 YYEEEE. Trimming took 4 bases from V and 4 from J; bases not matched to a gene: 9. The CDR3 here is CASSRPGTAADTQYF. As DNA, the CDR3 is TGTGCCAGCAGCCGCCCTGGGACAGCAGCAGATACGCAGTATTTT. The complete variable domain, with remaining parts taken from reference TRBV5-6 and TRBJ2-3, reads DAGVTQSPTHLIKTRGQQVTLRCSPKSGHDTVSWYQQALGQGPQFIFQYYEEEERQRGNFPDRFSGHQFPNYSSELNVNALLLGDSALYLCASSRPGTAADTQYFGPGTRLTVL.

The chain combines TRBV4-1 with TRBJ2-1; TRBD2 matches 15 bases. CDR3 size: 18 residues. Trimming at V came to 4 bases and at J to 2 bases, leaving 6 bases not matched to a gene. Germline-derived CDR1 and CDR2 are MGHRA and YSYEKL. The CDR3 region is CASSRTSGRARPYNEQFF. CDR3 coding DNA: TGCGCCAGCAGCCGGACTAGCGGGAGGGCCAGGCCCTACAATGAGCAGTTCTTC.

The CDR3 protein is CASSLAGQGYTF. In DNA, the CDR3 is TGCGCCAGCAGCTTGGCGGGACAGGGCTACACCTTC. The chain joins TRBV5-1 to TRBJ1-2; 7 bases fit TRBD1. CDR1 and CDR2 from the germline V gene are SGHRS and YFSETQ. V dropped 0 bases and J dropped 8; count of bases not matched to a gene: 1. The CDR3 covers 12 residues.

The CDR3 bases are TGTGCCAGCAGCTTATTTGGGACAGTCACAGATACGCAGTATTTT. It is translated as CASSLFGTVTDTQYF. The rearrangement uses TRBV7-3 and TRBJ2-3; 7 bases are a match to TRBD1. The germline V gene has CDR1 SGHTA and CDR2 FQGTGA. This CDR3 region has 15 residues. V lost 2 bases, J lost 2 bases, and 4 bases stayed unmatched.

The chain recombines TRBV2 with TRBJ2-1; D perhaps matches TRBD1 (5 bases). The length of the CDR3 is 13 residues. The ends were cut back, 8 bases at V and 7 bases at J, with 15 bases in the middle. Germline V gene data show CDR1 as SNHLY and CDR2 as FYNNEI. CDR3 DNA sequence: TGTGCCAGCGGGGCCCGAACCCCTAATGAGCAGTTCTTC. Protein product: CASGARTPNEQFF.

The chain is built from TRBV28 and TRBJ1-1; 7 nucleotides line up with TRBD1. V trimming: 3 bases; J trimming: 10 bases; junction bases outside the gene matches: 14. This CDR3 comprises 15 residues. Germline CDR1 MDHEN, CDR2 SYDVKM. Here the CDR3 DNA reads TGTGCCAGCAGTTTGCCTGGGGACAGCCCTATTGGAGCTTTCTTT. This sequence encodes CASSLPGDSPIGAFF.

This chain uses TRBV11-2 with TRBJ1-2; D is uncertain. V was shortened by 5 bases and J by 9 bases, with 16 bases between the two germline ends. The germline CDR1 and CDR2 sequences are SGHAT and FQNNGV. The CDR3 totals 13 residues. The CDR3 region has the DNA TGTGCCAGCAGCCCAGATTCAGGTTGGAGCTACACCTTC. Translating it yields CASSPDSGWSYTF.

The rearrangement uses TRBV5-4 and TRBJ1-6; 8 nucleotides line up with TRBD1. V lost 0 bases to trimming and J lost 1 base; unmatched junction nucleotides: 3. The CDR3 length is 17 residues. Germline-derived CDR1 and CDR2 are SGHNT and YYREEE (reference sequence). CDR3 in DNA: TGTGCCAGCAGCTTGGGGGGGGACAGGTCCTATAATTCACCCCTCCACTTT. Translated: CASSLGGDRSYNSPLHF.

The CDR3 reads CASSLDSIPDTQYF. The CDR3 nucleotides read TGCGCCAGCAGTCTAGACTCGATCCCCGATACGCAGTATTTT. V usage is TRBV5-1 and J usage is TRBJ2-3; unclear D gene. The CDR3 covers 14 residues. Per germline, CDR1 SGHRS and CDR2 YFSETQ. With 5 bases removed from V and 6 bases from J, the gap between germline ends came to 16 bases.

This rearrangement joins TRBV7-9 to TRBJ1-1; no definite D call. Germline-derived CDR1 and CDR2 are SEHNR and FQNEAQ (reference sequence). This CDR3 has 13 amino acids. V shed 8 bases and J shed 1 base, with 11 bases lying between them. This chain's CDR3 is CASFRHSNTEAFF. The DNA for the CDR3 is TGTGCCAGCTTCAGACATTCGAACACTGAAGCTTTCTTT.

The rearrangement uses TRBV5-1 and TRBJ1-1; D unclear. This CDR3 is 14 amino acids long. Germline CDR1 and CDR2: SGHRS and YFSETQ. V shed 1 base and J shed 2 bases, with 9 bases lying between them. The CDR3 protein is CASSLQSTNTEAFF. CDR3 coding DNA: TGCGCCAGCAGCTTGCAATCGACAAACACTGAAGCTTTCTTT.

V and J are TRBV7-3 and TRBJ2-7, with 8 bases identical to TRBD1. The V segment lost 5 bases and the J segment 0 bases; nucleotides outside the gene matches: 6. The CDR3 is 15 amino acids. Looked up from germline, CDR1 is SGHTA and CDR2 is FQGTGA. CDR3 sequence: CASSPDRASSYEQYF. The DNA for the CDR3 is TGTGCCAGCAGCCCGGACAGGGCGAGCTCCTACGAGCAGTACTTC.

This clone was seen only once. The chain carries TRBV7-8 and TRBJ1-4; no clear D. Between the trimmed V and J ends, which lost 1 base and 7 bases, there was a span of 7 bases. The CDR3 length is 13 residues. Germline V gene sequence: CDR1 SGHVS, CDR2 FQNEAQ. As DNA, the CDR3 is TGTGCCAGCAGCTTAGGCGGCCTTGAAAAACTGTTTTTT. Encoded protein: CASSLGGLEKLFF.

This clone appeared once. The CDR3: CASSQVAGSGNEQFF. The CDR3 DNA reads as TGTGCCAGCAGCCAAGTGGCGGGAAGCGGAAATGAGCAGTTCTTC. This chain connects TRBV3-1 (or the pseudogene TRBV3-2) to TRBJ2-1; TRBD2 is a possible D gene (6 bases). Germline values: CDR1 LGHDT, CDR2 YNNKEL (reference sequence). This CDR3 region has 15 residues. The germline V and J ends were trimmed by 1 base and 7 bases, with 14 bases remaining between them.

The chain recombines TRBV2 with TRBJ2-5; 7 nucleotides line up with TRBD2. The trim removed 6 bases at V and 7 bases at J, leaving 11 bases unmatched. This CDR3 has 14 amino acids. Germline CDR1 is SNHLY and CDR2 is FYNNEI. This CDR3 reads CASRTGGLPGTQYF. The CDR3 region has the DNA TGTGCCAGCAGGACGGGGGGACTACCCGGGACCCAGTACTTC.

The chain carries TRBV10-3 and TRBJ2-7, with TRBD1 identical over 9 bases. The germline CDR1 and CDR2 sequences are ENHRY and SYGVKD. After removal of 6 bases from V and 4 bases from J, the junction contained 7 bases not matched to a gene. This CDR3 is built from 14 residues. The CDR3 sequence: CAISQGTGRYEQYF. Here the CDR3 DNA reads TGTGCCATCAGCCAGGGGACAGGGAGGTACGAGCAGTACTTC.

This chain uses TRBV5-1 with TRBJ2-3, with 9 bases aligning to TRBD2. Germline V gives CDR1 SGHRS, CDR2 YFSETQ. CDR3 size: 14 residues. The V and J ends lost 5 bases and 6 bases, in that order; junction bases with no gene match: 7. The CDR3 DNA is TGCGCCAGCAGTAGCGGGAGCCCCAGGGATACGCAGTATTTT. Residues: CASSSGSPRDTQYF.

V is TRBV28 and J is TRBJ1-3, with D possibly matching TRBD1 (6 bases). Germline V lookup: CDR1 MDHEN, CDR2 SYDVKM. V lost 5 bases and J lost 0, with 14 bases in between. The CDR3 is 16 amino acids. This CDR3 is CASSGRTGSSGNTIYF. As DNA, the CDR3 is TGTGCCAGCAGTGGCCGCACAGGGAGCTCTGGAAACACCATATATTTT.

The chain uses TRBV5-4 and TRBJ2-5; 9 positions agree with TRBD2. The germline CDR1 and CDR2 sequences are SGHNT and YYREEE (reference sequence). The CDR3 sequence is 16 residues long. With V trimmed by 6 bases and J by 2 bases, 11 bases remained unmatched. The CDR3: CASIQSGAGGQETQYF. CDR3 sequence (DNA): TGTGCCAGCATCCAGAGCGGGGCGGGGGGGCAAGAGACCCAGTACTTC.

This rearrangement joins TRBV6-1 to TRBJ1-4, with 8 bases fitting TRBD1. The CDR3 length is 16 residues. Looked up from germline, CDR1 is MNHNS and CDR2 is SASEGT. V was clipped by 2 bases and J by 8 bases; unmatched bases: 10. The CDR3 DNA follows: TGTGCCAGCAGTGAATTAGGGACAGGCCTTGGGGAAAAACTGTTTTTT. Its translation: CASSELGTGLGEKLFF.

The CDR3: CASTPGQGRSPLHF. CDR3 nucleotides: TGCGCCAGCACGCCGGGACAGGGGAGGTCACCCCTCCACTTT. This sequence joins TRBV5-1 and TRBJ1-6; TRBD1 aligns across 10 bases. The CDR3 extends over 14 amino acids. The germline V gene has CDR1 SGHRS and CDR2 YFSETQ. The V segment lost 6 bases and the J segment 10 bases; nucleotides outside the gene matches: 7.